This T cell receptor beta chain originates from a study of immune evolution from preneoplasia to lung adenocarcinoma. Turning to the study itself: HLA loss of heterozygosity: around 6.5% AIS, approximately 15% MIA, 30% to 35% ADC, none AAH.

Measured with immunoSEQ multiplex PCR; TCRdb has only the in-frame clones, and not every one. The table records 39,000 or so clones, 70% to 85% of them present only once. V was pared by 6 bases and J by 5 bases, with 4 bases of the junction left unmatched. The CDR3 length is 14 residues. Germline-derived CDR1 and CDR2 are LNHDA and SQIVND (reference sequence). V usage is TRBV19 and J usage is TRBJ1-1; 12 nucleotides match TRBD1. Sequenced: FFPE invasive lung adenocarcinoma tissue. This receptor was identified in a person between 55 and 69 years old with lung adenocarcinoma. The CDR3 coding sequence is TGTGCCAGTAGCCAGGGACAGGGGGCGACTGAAGCTTTCTTT. Protein: CASSQGQGATEAFF.